The subject of this entry is one TCR beta chain. Antigen specificity is unknown. The junction shows a germline mismatch at one end, possibly a read error. The entry originates in a study of blood T cells in healthy people across ages. Looking at the study overall: Template-switching capture recovered about one barcoded beta molecule per two T cells. Study conclusions and caveats: TCR beta diversity per million T cells fell roughly linearly with age.

The authors ran a second PCR of 7 to 11 cycles using a sample-barcoded 5' primer and a J-beta primer mix. TCRdb processed the 5' RACE reads anew with MiXCR; each CDR3 protein has one entry. In the table there are 1.5 million to 2 million distinct CDR3 sequences, 49% of which are singletons. Germline V gives CDR1 ENHRY, CDR2 SYGVKD. The CDR3 loop spans 13 amino acids. The chain links TRBV10-3 to TRBJ2-1; D perhaps matches TRBD1 (6 bases). This clonotype was obtained from a woman between 40 and 50 years old in good health. The sequencing input was blood. DNA of the CDR3: TGTACCATCAGAGGGGACAAGGGCAATGAGCAGTTCTTC. Amino acid sequence: CTIRGDKGNEQFF.